What follows are 4 T cell receptor beta chains derived from one specimen sequenced in a study of blood T cell repertoires in COVID-19. Sequenced by immunoSEQ multiplex PCR; TCRdb stores in-frame clones only, minus some. The table records about 190,000 clones, 80% to 90% of them present only once. The sequencing sample was made of peripheral blood. The source of these receptors is a human donor in a cohort sampled during active COVID-19.

The chain is built from TRBV7-2 and TRBJ1-2; D unclear. The CDR3 sequence is 11 residues long. Germline loops: CDR1 SGHTA, CDR2 FQGNSA. V was pared by 2 bases and J by 5 bases, with 3 bases between. The CDR3 sequence is CASSLPYGYTF. CDR3 in DNA: TGTGCCAGCAGCTTACCTTATGGCTACACCTTC.

The chain has TRBV24-1 and TRBJ2-2; TRBD1 aligns across 8 bases. Losses at the gene ends were 5 bases for V and 6 bases for J; bases not matched to a gene: 4. CDR3 length: 14 amino acids. The germline gives CDR1 KGHDR, CDR2 SFDVKD. CDR3 in DNA: TGTGCCACCAGTGGACAGGGGTATCCCGGGGAGCTGTTTTTT. Its protein product is CATSGQGYPGELFF.

The chain has TRBV21-1 and TRBJ2-5; the table's TRBD2 call for D was not verified on the DNA. TRBV21-1 is a pseudogene segment. The CDR3 extends over 16 amino acids. This chain's CDR3 is CASSKVVPSTQETQYF. The CDR3 nucleotides read TGTGCCAGCAGCAAAGTGGTCCCTAGCACACAAGAGACCCAGTACTTC.

This clone has a single count. This chain links TRBV5-1 with TRBJ2-1; perhaps TRBD1 as D (5 bases). V was cut by 4 bases and J by 5 bases, with 13 bases left in between. Germline-derived CDR1 and CDR2 are SGHRS and YFSETQ. The CDR3 has 14 residues. This CDR3 is CASSKGSPHNEQFF. The CDR3 DNA sequence: TGCGCCAGCAGCAAGGGGTCCCCCCACAATGAGCAGTTCTTC.